Following are 29 T cell receptor beta chains from one sample sequenced in a study of OX40 agonist ivuxolimab in advanced cancers. The library came from the immunoSEQ multiplex PCR assay. TCRdb provides this immuneACCESS table in a form limited to in-frame rearrangements. Some clones are lacking; in checked studies, under half of them reflect an unresolved V gene, and why the rest are absent is not known. The sample table records about 70,000 clones; roughly 80% of these occur just once. The ten largest clones take up approximately 6.8% of the sample. The source was CD4+ or CD8+ T cells sorted from blood, collected in a trial of the OX40 agonist ivuxolimab. Source of these receptors: an adult with an advanced solid tumor such as melanoma, head and neck, liver or kidney cancer.

The chain carries TRBV6-6 and TRBJ2-7; weak D call: TRBD1 (6 bases). The V gene's germline CDR1 is MNHNY and CDR2 SVGAGI (reference sequence). The CDR3 sequence is 16 residues long. Trimming left V 5 bases short and J 6 bases short, with 23 bases between. The CDR3: CASSQDSTPRFGEQYF. DNA for the CDR3: TGTGCCAGCAGTCAGGACAGTACTCCGCGTTTCGGCGAGCAGTACTTC.

This clone was detected only a few times. The chain recombines TRBV6-5 with TRBJ1-6, with D tentatively TRBD1 (5 bases). Trimming stripped 2 bases from V and 4 bases from J, with 6 bases between. CDR3 length: 14 residues. CDR1 MNHEY and CDR2 SVGAGI come from the germline V gene. CDR3 in amino acids: CASSYGGYNSPLHF. In nucleotides, the CDR3 is TGTGCCAGCAGTTACGGGGGGTATAATTCACCCCTCCACTTT.

This chain connects TRBV6-1 to TRBJ1-4; no reliable D call. The germline V gene has CDR1 MNHNS and CDR2 SASEGT. The CDR3 has 15 residues. Trimming removed 2 bases at V and 2 bases at J, with 9 bases between. The CDR3 spells CASSESISTNEKLFF. CDR3 nucleotide sequence: TGTGCCAGCAGTGAATCAATTTCCACTAATGAAAAACTGTTTTTT.

V usage is TRBV6-6 and J usage is TRBJ2-1, with 7 bases matching TRBD1. CDR1 MNHNY and CDR2 SVGAGI come from the germline V gene (reference sequence). The CDR3 totals 14 residues. Germline trimming cut 3 bases from V and 5 bases from J; bases unmatched to any gene: 4. In DNA, the CDR3 is TGTGCCAGCAGTTATACGGGACAGCACAATGAGCAGTTCTTC. As protein: CASSYTGQHNEQFF.

This chain joins TRBV19 and TRBJ2-1, with 8 bases matching TRBD1. The CDR3 is 15 residues long. Trimming removed 9 bases from V and 4 bases from J; junction bases left unmatched: 11. CDR1 LNHDA and CDR2 SQIVND come from the germline V gene (reference sequence). The CDR3 nucleotides read TGTGCCAGCCGACAGGGGCATATCAAATACAATGAGCAGTTCTTC. Translating gives CASRQGHIKYNEQFF.

The chain links TRBV5-4 to TRBJ1-5; D gene ambiguous. In germline, CDR1 is SGHNT, CDR2 YYREEE (reference sequence). There are 14 residues in the CDR3. Trimming stripped 0 bases from V and 6 bases from J, with 10 bases between. The CDR3 DNA sequence: TGTGCCAGCAGCTTGGAGGGTCCCGGTCAGCCCCAGCATTTT. Translation: CASSLEGPGQPQHF.

This clone showed up just once. This chain joins TRBV18 and TRBJ2-7, with D possibly matching TRBD1 (5 bases). Germline lookup yields CDR1 KGHSH and CDR2 LQKENI. The CDR3 spans 14 residues. V was trimmed by 3 bases and J by 2 bases, leaving 11 bases between them. CDR3 sequence: CASSPGLGPYEQYF. In DNA, the CDR3 is TGTGCCAGCTCACCGGGGCTCGGGCCCTACGAGCAGTACTTC.

This clone was recorded only once. The chain combines TRBV6-6 with TRBJ2-3; TRBD1 might be the D (8 bases). V was clipped by 8 bases and J by 3 bases, with 18 bases between them. Germline CDR1 MNHNY, CDR2 SVGAGI (reference sequence). The length of the CDR3 is 15 residues. This CDR3 reads CASRSGQGGTDTQYF. The CDR3, as DNA: TGTGCCAGCCGTTCCGGACAGGGAGGGACAGATACGCAGTATTTT.

The chain links TRBV7-8 to TRBJ1-1; 7 positions agree with TRBD1. Trimming cost V 4 bases and J 6 bases; bases outside gene matches: 5. Looked up from germline, CDR1 is SGHVS and CDR2 is FQNEAQ. The CDR3 is 13 residues long. As DNA, the CDR3 is TGTGCCAGCAGCTCCGACAGGGCCCCTGAAGCTTTCTTT. It translates to CASSSDRAPEAFF.

V is TRBV28 and J is TRBJ1-1, with 7 bases aligning to TRBD1. The germline CDR1 and CDR2 sequences are MDHEN and SYDVKM. The CDR3 sequence is 14 residues long. V was pared by 7 bases and J by 6 bases, with 11 bases of the junction left unmatched. CDR3 sequence reads: CASIEGAKTAEAFF. CDR3 DNA sequence: TGTGCCAGCATTGAGGGGGCGAAGACGGCTGAAGCTTTCTTT. Complete variable domain (other parts from reference TRBV28 and TRBJ1-1): DVKVTQSSRYLVKRTGEKVFLECVQDMDHENMFWYRQDPGLGLRLIYFSYDVKMKEKGDIPEGYSVSREKKERFSLILESASTNQTSMYLCASIEGAKTAEAFFGQGTRLTVV.

V gene TRBV30 combines with J gene TRBJ2-5, with a weak D call TRBD2 (6 bases). The CDR3 consists of 15 residues. Trimming stripped 3 bases from V and 6 bases from J, with 20 bases between. Germline values: CDR1 GTSNPN, CDR2 SVGIG (reference sequence). Here the CDR3 DNA reads TGTGCCTGGAGCGTCAAAGGGCAAGGGAGGCAGACCCAGTACTTC. Translation gives CAWSVKGQGRQTQYF.

The rearrangement uses TRBV7-9 and TRBJ1-1; D remains ambiguous. The CDR3 loop spans 13 amino acids. Deletions cut 2 bases from V and 5 bases from J, with 9 bases between. Germline V lookup: CDR1 SEHNR, CDR2 FQNEAQ (reference sequence). CDR3 in amino acids: CASSLWVETEAFF. The CDR3 DNA reads as TGTGCCAGCAGCTTATGGGTGGAAACTGAAGCTTTCTTT.

The genes are TRBV5-1 and TRBJ1-1; D possibly corresponds to TRBD1 (6 bases). The germline gives CDR1 SGHRS, CDR2 YFSETQ. The CDR3 covers 19 residues. Trimming removed 4 bases at V and 1 base at J, with 26 bases between. The CDR3 DNA is TGCGCCAGCAGCCACGGAACAACATCTCGGACAGAAAGGAACACTGAAGCTTTCTTT. This codes for CASSHGTTSRTERNTEAFF.

The chain is built from TRBV25-1 and TRBJ2-5; D unresolved. The CDR3 is made up of 14 amino acids. Per germline, CDR1 MGHDK and CDR2 SYGVNS. V lost 4 bases, J lost 0 bases, and 9 bases lay in between. The CDR3 reads CASSGYKYQETQYF. CDR3 in DNA: TGTGCCAGCAGTGGCTATAAGTACCAAGAGACCCAGTACTTC.

This clone rates as medium-sized. This sequence joins TRBV27 and TRBJ1-4; 7 positions match TRBD1. V was pared by 1 base and J by 8 bases, with 10 bases of the junction left unmatched. The germline gives CDR1 MNHEY, CDR2 SMNVEV (reference sequence). The length of the CDR3 is 16 residues. The CDR3 here is CASSLLGGTVSEKLFF. The CDR3 bases are TGTGCCAGCAGTTTATTGGGCGGGACAGTCTCCGAAAAACTGTTTTTT.

The chain uses TRBV12-5 and TRBJ1-6; 9 bases map to TRBD1. With V trimmed by 0 bases and J by 0 bases, 18 bases remained unmatched. Germline V CDR1 and CDR2: LGHNT, FRNRAP. CDR3 size: 23 residues. In DNA, the CDR3 is TGTGCTAGTGGTTTGGTACGGGAAATCCACAGGGGGCCGGGGGGCTCCTATAATTCACCCCTCCACTTT. It is translated as CASGLVREIHRGPGGSYNSPLHF.

The V call is TRBV10-3, the J call TRBJ2-2; possibly TRBD1 for D (5 bases). The V and J ends lost 6 bases and 0 bases respectively, with 14 bases between them. This CDR3 comprises 16 residues. CDR1 and CDR2 from the germline V gene are ENHRY and SYGVKD. The CDR3 here is CAIRIDSSSNTGELFF. The CDR3 bases are TGTGCCATCAGGATTGACAGTTCATCGAACACCGGGGAGCTGTTTTTT.

CDR3 residues: CASSTSGSPYEQYF. For the CDR3, the DNA is TGTGCCAGCAGCACAAGCGGGAGCCCCTACGAGCAGTACTTC. The chain has TRBV28 and TRBJ2-7; 8 nucleotides align to TRBD2. CDR3 length equals 14 residues. V gave up 6 bases and J gave up 2 bases; unmatched junction bases: 6. From germline, CDR1 is MDHEN and CDR2 SYDVKM.

The gene calls are TRBV9 and TRBJ2-7; 10 bases agree with TRBD1. CDR1 is SGDLS and CDR2 is YYNGEE in the germline V gene. J was trimmed by 4 bases and V by 4 bases; bases with no gene match: 8. The CDR3 totals 15 residues. The CDR3 DNA is TGTGCCAGCAGCAAAGGGACAGGGGATCGATACGAGCAGTACTTC. It encodes CASSKGTGDRYEQYF.

In its sample, this clone was seen once. V gene TRBV27 combines with J gene TRBJ2-3; D might be TRBD1 or TRBD2, each matching 6 bases. Trimming took off 8 bases at V and 0 bases at J, with 15 bases between the two ends. This CDR3 is built from 15 residues. Germline V lookup: CDR1 MNHEY, CDR2 SMNVEV (reference sequence). CDR3 DNA: TGTGCCAGCGGGACGGGGGCCCCTAGCACAGATACGCAGTATTTT. It codes for CASGTGAPSTDTQYF.

The V and J genes are TRBV6-6 and TRBJ2-7, with D maybe TRBD1 (5 bases). CDR3 length equals 14 residues. The V gene lost 2 bases and the J gene lost 6 bases, with 14 bases spanning the gap. Germline values: CDR1 MNHNY, CDR2 SVGAGI (reference sequence). This CDR3 is CASSYAPGNAEQYF. The CDR3 DNA reads TGTGCCAGCAGTTACGCTCCAGGGAATGCCGAGCAGTACTTC.

This clone was seen only a few times. This rearrangement joins TRBV7-2 to TRBJ2-1; D uncertain. Per the germline V gene, CDR1 is SGHTA and CDR2 is FQGNSA. The V end was cut by 5 bases, the J end by 2 bases, with 7 bases between. The CDR3 is 13 residues long. CDR3 region: CASSAGPYNEQFF. CDR3 coding DNA: TGTGCCAGCAGCGCCGGCCCCTACAATGAGCAGTTCTTC.

The chain carries TRBV7-8 and TRBJ2-3, with 7 bases aligning to TRBD2. The CDR3 length is 15 residues. Per the germline V gene, CDR1 is SGHVS and CDR2 is FQNEAQ. Trimming removed 5 bases from V and 3 bases from J; junction bases left unmatched: 8. Here the CDR3 reads CASSRWEGLTDTQYF. Here the CDR3 DNA reads TGTGCCAGCAGCCGGTGGGAGGGGTTAACAGATACGCAGTATTTT.

There are many counts of this clone. The genes are TRBV10-3 and TRBJ1-5; D is ambiguous. The CDR3 contains 16 residues. V was shortened by 3 bases and J by 0 bases, with 12 bases between the two germline ends. CDR1 and CDR2 (germline): ENHRY, SYGVKD. CDR3 amino acids: CAISDPTMHSNQPQHF. The CDR3 nucleotides are TGTGCCATCAGTGACCCGACCATGCATAGCAATCAGCCCCAGCATTTT.

The chain combines TRBV10-2 with TRBJ2-5, with D possibly being TRBD2 (5 bases). CDR3 length: 13 amino acids. In germline, CDR1 is WSHSY, CDR2 SAAADI. V lost 8 bases, J lost 2 bases, and 12 bases lay in between. CDR3 in DNA: TGCGCCAGCGCATTGGACTCGCAAGAGACCCAGTACTTC. Protein product: CASALDSQETQYF.

V is TRBV7-9 and J is TRBJ1-5, with D possibly matching TRBD1 (5 bases). Germline V CDR1 and CDR2: SEHNR, FQNEAQ (reference sequence). V gave up 5 bases and J gave up 6 bases, with 17 bases separating them. The CDR3 loop spans 15 amino acids. The CDR3 loop is CASSEGLKPSQPQHF. CDR3 in DNA: TGTGCCAGCAGCGAGGGACTGAAACCGAGTCAGCCCCAGCATTTT.

This chain uses TRBV6-6 with TRBJ2-1; 8 bases align to TRBD1. With 0 bases clipped from V and 6 bases from J, the junction kept 7 bases outside the gene matches. The germline gives CDR1 MNHNY, CDR2 SVGAGI (reference sequence). The CDR3 runs to 16 residues. CDR3: CASSYSGTGVGNEQFF. CDR3 sequence (DNA): TGTGCCAGCAGTTACTCCGGGACAGGCGTTGGCAATGAGCAGTTCTTC.

V is TRBV16 and J is TRBJ2-7; the match to TRBD1 covers 7 bases. Germline V gene lookup returns CDR1 KGHSY and CDR2 FQNENV. J lost 1 base, V lost 3 bases, and 9 bases had no gene match. This CDR3 has 16 amino acids. CDR3 in amino acids: CASSHSGTVSSYEQYF. The CDR3 nucleotides read TGTGCCAGCAGCCACTCCGGGACAGTATCTTCCTACGAGCAGTACTTC.

The V call is TRBV10-3, the J call TRBJ1-5; no firm D call. Germline values: CDR1 ENHRY, CDR2 SYGVKD. The CDR3 extends over 13 amino acids. Trimming cost V 1 base and J 4 bases, with 5 bases left between them. The CDR3, as DNA: TGTGCCATCAGTGAGTTACTTAATCAGCCCCAGCATTTT. This codes for CAISELLNQPQHF.